This TCR beta chain came from a study of cytomegalovirus exposure and HLA in healthy donors. Findings of the study overall: Across donors, most TCRs were seen rarely, yet some public ones were widespread. Among TCR beta chains of equal frequency, HLA-associated ones were more clonally expanded in a later analysis. Immune exposure information available was restricted to CMV serostatus.

The PCR used 60 Vbeta and 13 Jbeta primers. TCRdb's copy holds only in-frame clones and misses some; the assay was immunoSEQ multiplex PCR. This table has more than 150,000 clones, more than 85% appearing once. With respect to this clone: The antigen remains unidentified.

Trimming took 5 bases from V and 8 from J; bases not matched to a gene: 8. This CDR3 has 14 residues. Germline V gives CDR1 SGHRS, CDR2 YFSETQ. This clonotype was obtained from a girl less than two years old in good health and CMV-seronegative. Sequencing was performed on PBMCs. The chain combines TRBV5-1 with TRBJ2-1, with TRBD1 matching 9 bases. Here the CDR3 reads CASSQGQGLDEQFF. As DNA, the CDR3 is TGCGCCAGCAGTCAGGGACAGGGATTGGATGAGCAGTTCTTC.